The T cell receptor beta chain under discussion was sequenced for a study of blood T cell repertoires in COVID-19. In the original analysis: The authors estimated nucleated cell counts from reference gene primer amplification. The protocol was immunoSEQ multiplex PCR, while the TCRdb copy is restricted to in-frame clones and leaves out a portion. D and trimming come from the DNA, and the V and J calls and clone size come from that table. The table has around 63,000 clones, roughly 90% seen once. This clone appeared a single time. Material for sequencing was peripheral blood. This receptor was taken from a woman aged 80 or over with acute or convalescent COVID-19.

CDR3 in DNA: TGCGCCAGCAGCCGGGGGACTAGCGGCCCCCTCGAGCAGTACTTC. This encodes CASSRGTSGPLEQYF. The chain combines TRBV5-1 with TRBJ2-7; 11 nucleotides agree with TRBD2. Germline CDR1 SGHRS, CDR2 YFSETQ. The junction had 9 bases not matched to a gene; V was cut back by 4 bases and J by 6 bases. The CDR3 has 15 residues. Filled out from reference TRBV5-1 and TRBJ2-7, the complete variable domain reads KAGVTQTPRYLIKTRGQQVTLSCSPISGHRSVSWYQQTPGQGLQFLFEYFSETQRNKGNFPGRFSGRQFSNSRSEMNVSTLELGDSALYLCASSRGTSGPLEQYFGPGTRLTVT.